The T cell receptor (beta chain) described here comes from a study of cytomegalovirus exposure and HLA in healthy donors. A note on this clone: Its antigen is unidentified.

Germline CDR1 and CDR2: SGHVS and FNYEAQ. The CDR3 is 14 amino acids. Trimming took 5 bases from V and 2 from J; bases not matched to a gene: 3. Amplification used 60 Vbeta primers and 13 Jbeta primers. Profiled with immunoSEQ multiplex PCR; TCRdb holds only in-frame clones, not every one. The profile shows 150,000 to 200,000 clones, around 80% of them singletons. Regarding the study as a whole: The study put some 150 TCR beta chains on its list as cytomegalovirus-associated.

The chain has TRBV7-6 and TRBJ2-1; 7 bases map to TRBD2. This receptor was obtained from a girl aged 5 to 17 in good health and CMV-seropositive. The material sequenced was PBMCs. In nucleotides, the CDR3 is TGTGCCAGCAGCAGAGGACTAGCCTACAATGAGCAGTTCTTC. Translation: CASSRGLAYNEQFF.